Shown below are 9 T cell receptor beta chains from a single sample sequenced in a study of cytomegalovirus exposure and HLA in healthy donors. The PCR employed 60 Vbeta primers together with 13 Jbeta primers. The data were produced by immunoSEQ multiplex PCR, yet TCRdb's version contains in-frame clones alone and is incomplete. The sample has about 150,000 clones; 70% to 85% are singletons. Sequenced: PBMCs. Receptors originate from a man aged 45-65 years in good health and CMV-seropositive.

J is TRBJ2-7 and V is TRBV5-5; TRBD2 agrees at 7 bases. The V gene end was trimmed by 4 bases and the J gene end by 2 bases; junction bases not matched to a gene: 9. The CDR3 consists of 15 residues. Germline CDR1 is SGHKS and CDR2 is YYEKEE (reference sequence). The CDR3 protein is CASSPGGGMPYEQYV. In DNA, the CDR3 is TGTGCCAGCAGCCCTGGGGGAGGGATGCCCTACGAGCAGTACGTC.

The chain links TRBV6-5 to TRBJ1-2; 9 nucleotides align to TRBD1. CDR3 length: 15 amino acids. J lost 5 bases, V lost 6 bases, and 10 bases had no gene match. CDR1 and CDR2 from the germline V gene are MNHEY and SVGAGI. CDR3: CASSHPPDRGYGYTF. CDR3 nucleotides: TGTGCCAGCAGCCACCCCCCGGACAGGGGATATGGCTACACCTTC.

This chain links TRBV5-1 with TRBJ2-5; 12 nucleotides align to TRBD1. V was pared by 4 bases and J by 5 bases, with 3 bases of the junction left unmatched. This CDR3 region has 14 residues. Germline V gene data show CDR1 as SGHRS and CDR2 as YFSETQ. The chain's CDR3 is CASSTGQGAETQYF. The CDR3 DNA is TGCGCCAGCAGCACGGGACAGGGGGCGGAGACCCAGTACTTC. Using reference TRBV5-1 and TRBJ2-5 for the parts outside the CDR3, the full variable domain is KAGVTQTPRYLIKTRGQQVTLSCSPISGHRSVSWYQQTPGQGLQFLFEYFSETQRNKGNFPGRFSGRQFSNSRSEMNVSTLELGDSALYLCASSTGQGAETQYFGPGTRLLVL.

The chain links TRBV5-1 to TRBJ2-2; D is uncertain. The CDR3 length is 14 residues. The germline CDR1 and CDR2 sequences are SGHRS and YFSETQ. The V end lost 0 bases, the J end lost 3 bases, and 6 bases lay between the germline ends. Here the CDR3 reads CASSLVLDTGELFF. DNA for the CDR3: TGCGCCAGCAGCTTGGTTCTCGACACCGGGGAGCTGTTTTTT.

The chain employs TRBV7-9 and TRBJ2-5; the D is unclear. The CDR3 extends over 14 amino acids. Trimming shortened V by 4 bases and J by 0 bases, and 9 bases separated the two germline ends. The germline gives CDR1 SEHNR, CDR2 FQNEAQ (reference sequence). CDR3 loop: CASSSQKYQETQYF. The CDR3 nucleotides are TGTGCCAGCAGCTCCCAGAAGTACCAAGAGACCCAGTACTTC.

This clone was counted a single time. The DNA of the CDR3 is TGCGCCAGCAGTGATGTTGGTGGGACAGGGGCTATGGGAGATACGCAGTATTTT. Its translation is CASSDVGGTGAMGDTQYF. The chain combines TRBV10-1 with TRBJ2-3; TRBD1 agrees at 10 bases. The length of the CDR3 is 18 residues. The germline gives CDR1 WNHNN, CDR2 SYGVQD (reference sequence). J gave up 5 bases and V 3 bases, and 14 bases lay outside the gene matches.

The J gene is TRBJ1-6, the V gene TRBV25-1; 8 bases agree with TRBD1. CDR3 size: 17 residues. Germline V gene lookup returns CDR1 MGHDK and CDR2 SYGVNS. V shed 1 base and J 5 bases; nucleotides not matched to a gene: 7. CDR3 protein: CASSEFPGTGNNSPLHF. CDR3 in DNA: TGTGCCAGCAGTGAATTCCCTGGGACAGGAAATAATTCACCCCTCCACTTT. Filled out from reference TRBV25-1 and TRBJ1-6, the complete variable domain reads EADIYQTPRYLVIGTGKKITLECSQTMGHDKMYWYQQDPGMELHLIHYSYGVNSTEKGDLSSESTVSRIRTEHFPLTLESARPSHTSQYLCASSEFPGTGNNSPLHFGNGTRLTVT.

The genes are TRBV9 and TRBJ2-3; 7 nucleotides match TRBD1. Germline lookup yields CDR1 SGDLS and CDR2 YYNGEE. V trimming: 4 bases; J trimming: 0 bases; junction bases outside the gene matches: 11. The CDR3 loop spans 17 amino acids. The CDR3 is CASSPGTVPTSTDTQYF. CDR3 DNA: TGTGCCAGCAGCCCCGGGACAGTCCCAACTAGCACAGATACGCAGTATTTT.

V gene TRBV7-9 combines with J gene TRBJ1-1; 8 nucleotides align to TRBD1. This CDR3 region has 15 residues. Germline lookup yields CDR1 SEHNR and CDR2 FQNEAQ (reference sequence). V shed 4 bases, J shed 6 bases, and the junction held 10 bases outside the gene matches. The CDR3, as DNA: TGTGCCAGCAGCTCCCCCCGACAGGGGCTTGCTGAAGCTTTCTTT. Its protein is CASSSPRQGLAEAFF.